Following are 25 T cell receptor beta chains from one sample sequenced in a study of blood T cell repertoires in COVID-19. The repertoire was sequenced with immunoSEQ multiplex PCR; TCRdb's copy has only in-frame clones and lacks some. The data hold around 250,000 clones, with roughly 85% observed a single time. Material for sequencing was PBMCs or T cells enriched from blood (not recorded which). Source of these receptors: a man aged 35-49 years who had been exposed to COVID-19.

CDR3 bases: TGTGCCAGCAGCCTACAACCGGGCGGGGAGGAGACCCAGTACTTC. Residues: CASSLQPGGEETQYF. This chain connects TRBV4-2 to TRBJ2-5; TRBD2 might be the D (6 bases). The germline gives CDR1 LGHNA, CDR2 YNFKEQ. The CDR3 is 15 residues long. V was cut by 4 bases and J by 5 bases, with 17 bases left in between.

This CDR3 reads CASSLDSPKNIQYF. CDR3 in DNA: TGCGCCAGCAGCTTGGACAGCCCCAAAAACATTCAGTACTTC. This rearrangement joins TRBV5-1 to TRBJ2-4; no clear D. CDR1 and CDR2 from the germline V gene are SGHRS and YFSETQ. Trimming left V 0 bases short and J 2 bases short, with 6 bases between. The CDR3 is made up of 14 amino acids.

The V gene is TRBV11-2, the J gene TRBJ2-5; 7 nucleotides match TRBD2. This CDR3 has 15 residues. Per the germline V gene, CDR1 is SGHAT and CDR2 is FQNNGV. With V trimmed by 4 bases and J by 5 bases, 10 bases remained unmatched. Written as DNA, the CDR3 is TGTGCCAGCAGCTCGTCGGGACTATCGGCGGAGACCCAGTACTTC. This gives the protein CASSSSGLSAETQYF.

The CDR3 is CASSLVNREYEQYF. CDR3 nucleotides: TGTGCCAGCAGCTTAGTAAACAGGGAGTACGAGCAGTACTTC. The rearrangement joins TRBV13 to TRBJ2-7, with TRBD1 as a possible D gene (6 bases). CDR3 size: 14 residues. The V and J ends lost 1 base and 4 bases respectively, with 11 bases between them. CDR1 is PRHDT, CDR2 FYEKMQ, per germline (reference sequence).

CDR3 nucleotides: TGTGCCAGCAGCTTTCGGGTAGGGGTGAATGAGCAGTTCTTC. Its translation: CASSFRVGVNEQFF. The gene calls are TRBV5-4 and TRBJ2-1; tentatively, D is TRBD1 (5 bases). The length of the CDR3 is 14 residues. The ends were cut back, 2 bases at V and 7 bases at J, with 13 bases in the middle. Germline V gene sequence: CDR1 SGHNT, CDR2 YYREEE (reference sequence).

The V call is TRBV19, the J call TRBJ2-7, with 9 nucleotides matching TRBD2. The CDR3 covers 15 residues. Trimming cost V 6 bases and J 2 bases; bases outside gene matches: 8. In germline, CDR1 is LNHDA, CDR2 SQIVND (reference sequence). In nucleotides, the CDR3 is TGTGCCAGTAGAAATAGCGGGAGCCTCGCCTACGAGCAGTACTTC. Amino acids: CASRNSGSLAYEQYF.

The chain combines TRBV2 with TRBJ2-1; 10 bases map to TRBD1. CDR3 length equals 15 residues. Germline assignment: CDR1 SNHLY and CDR2 FYNNEI. Losses at the gene ends were 10 bases for V and 6 bases for J; bases not matched to a gene: 12. CDR3 in amino acids: CATGKGQGNFNEQFF. CDR3 DNA: TGTGCCACAGGGAAGGGACAGGGGAATTTCAATGAGCAGTTCTTC.

The chain carries TRBV5-1 and TRBJ2-6; perhaps TRBD1 as D (6 bases). Germline assignment: CDR1 SGHRS and CDR2 YFSETQ. This CDR3 has 16 amino acids. V was shortened by 3 bases and J by 2 bases, with 12 bases between the two germline ends. DNA of the CDR3: TGCGCCAGCAGCTCGCAACAGGGAGCTGGGGCCAACGTCCTGACTTTC. It translates to CASSSQQGAGANVLTF.

This clone was found a few times. V is TRBV30 and J is TRBJ2-5, with 7 bases lining up with TRBD1. Unmatched junction bases numbered 7, after V lost 2 bases and J lost 4 bases. Germline CDR1 and CDR2: GTSNPN and SVGIG (reference sequence). The CDR3 loop spans 14 amino acids. The CDR3 DNA follows: TGTGCCTGGAGTCCGGGACAGTGGATAGAGACCCAGTACTTC. This codes for CAWSPGQWIETQYF.

This rearrangement joins TRBV3-1 (or the pseudogene TRBV3-2) to TRBJ1-1, with a tentative D call TRBD1 (6 bases). Trimming removed 3 bases at V and 5 bases at J, with 19 bases between. The CDR3 contains 16 residues. Germline V gene sequence: CDR1 LGHDT, CDR2 YNNKEL (reference sequence). The CDR3 loop reads CASSQSMTGRKTEAFF. The CDR3 DNA reads TGTGCCAGCAGCCAGTCGATGACAGGTCGGAAAACTGAAGCTTTCTTT.

This clone occurred many times. The chain combines TRBV6-5 with TRBJ2-5; 7 nucleotides agree with TRBD1. The CDR3 extends over 15 amino acids. V was clipped by 0 bases and J by 4 bases; unmatched bases: 5. Germline CDR1 reads MNHEY; CDR2 reads SVGAGI. The CDR3 DNA reads TGTGCCAGCAGTTACTCAGGGGGCGGGTCAGAGACCCAGTACTTC. Residues: CASSYSGGGSETQYF.

This clone was picked up a small number of times. The chain couples TRBV10-3 to TRBJ2-7; 8 bases match TRBD2. V dropped 7 bases and J dropped 3; count of bases not matched to a gene: 8. Germline CDR1 reads ENHRY; CDR2 reads SYGVKD. This CDR3 has 14 residues. In nucleotides, the CDR3 is TGTGCCATCAACGCGGGACTAGTGGTCTACGAGCAGTACTTC. Translated, it gives CAINAGLVVYEQYF.

This CDR3 reads CATSRKTSGSYEQYF. CDR3 sequence (DNA): TGTGCCACCAGCAGGAAGACTAGCGGCTCCTACGAGCAGTACTTC. J is TRBJ2-7 and V is TRBV15, with 9 positions matching TRBD2. Germline trimming cut 3 bases from V and 0 bases from J; bases unmatched to any gene: 3. Germline-derived CDR1 and CDR2 are LNHNV and YYDKDF (reference sequence). The CDR3 has 15 amino acids.

This clone was recorded a few times. V is TRBV27 and J is TRBJ1-1; TRBD1 might be the D (6 bases). The germline CDR1 and CDR2 sequences are MNHEY and SMNVEV (reference sequence). Trimming stripped 6 bases from V and 4 bases from J, with 15 bases between. The CDR3 consists of 14 residues. The CDR3 sequence: CASSQQGTGTEAFF. As DNA, the CDR3 is TGTGCCAGCAGCCAACAGGGTACGGGCACTGAAGCTTTCTTT.

The chain has TRBV4-1 and TRBJ2-1; the D gene is possibly TRBD2 (6 bases). Germline assignment: CDR1 MGHRA and CDR2 YSYEKL. V lost 0 bases and J 9 bases, leaving 21 bases between the germline ends. The CDR3 consists of 17 residues. The CDR3 reads CASSQDQRETRRPEQFF. Here the CDR3 DNA reads TGCGCCAGCAGCCAAGATCAGAGGGAGACTAGGAGGCCTGAGCAGTTCTTC.

V gene TRBV5-1 combines with J gene TRBJ2-2; 10 bases match TRBD1. Per the germline V gene, CDR1 is SGHRS and CDR2 is YFSETQ. J was trimmed by 0 bases and V by 4 bases; bases with no gene match: 0. There are 15 residues in the CDR3. The CDR3 region is CASSGTGANTGELFF. The CDR3 bases are TGCGCCAGCAGCGGGACAGGGGCGAACACCGGGGAGCTGTTTTTT.

The chain recombines TRBV25-1 with TRBJ2-1, with TRBD2 matching over 9 bases. Trimming cost V 5 bases and J 11 bases; bases outside gene matches: 10. The germline V gene has CDR1 MGHDK and CDR2 SYGVNS. The CDR3 is 14 amino acids. The CDR3 DNA sequence: TGTGCCAGCAGTCCAGCGGGAGGCCAAGGGAAGCAGTTCTTC. Translated, it gives CASSPAGGQGKQFF.

CDR3 in DNA: TGTGCCAGCAGCTTAATATTTCAGGGCGAAGCTTTCTTT. It codes for CASSLIFQGEAFF. The J gene is TRBJ1-1, the V gene TRBV13; D perhaps matches TRBD1 (5 bases). Trimming pared 2 bases from V and 8 bases from J, leaving 12 bases between. The CDR3 runs to 13 residues. Germline V gives CDR1 PRHDT, CDR2 FYEKMQ (reference sequence). Combining the CDR3 with reference TRBV13 and TRBJ1-1 gives the whole variable domain AAGVIQSPRHLIKEKRETATLKCYPIPRHDTVYWYQQGPGQDPQFLISFYEKMQSDKGSIPDRFSAQQFSDYHSELNMSSLELGDSALYFCASSLIFQGEAFFGQGTRLTVV.

Remarks on this clone: One end of the junction fails to match germline, which may point to a read error. The DNA of the CDR3 is TGTGCCAGCGGGCTGTCGCTCGGGGACAGAGATTTT. It is translated as CASGLSLGDRDF. V and J are TRBV7-9 and TRBJ1-3; 7 nucleotides align to TRBD1. CDR1 and CDR2 (germline): SEHNR, FQNEAQ (reference sequence). The CDR3 sequence is 12 residues long.

The V and J genes are TRBV19 and TRBJ2-2; tentatively, D is TRBD2 (5 bases). V shed 7 bases and J shed 0 bases, with 12 bases lying between them. The germline gives CDR1 LNHDA, CDR2 SQIVND (reference sequence). This CDR3 comprises 15 residues. The CDR3 bases are TGTGCCAGTAATCTACTAGATCCGAACACCGGGGAGCTGTTTTTT. Its protein product is CASNLLDPNTGELFF.

Here the CDR3 reads CASSLADTSGNIQYF. CDR3 bases: TGCGCCAGCAGCTTGGCCGATACTAGCGGAAACATTCAGTACTTC. The V call is TRBV5-1, the J call TRBJ2-4, with 8 bases matching TRBD2. CDR3 size: 15 residues. Germline CDR1 SGHRS, CDR2 YFSETQ. V shed 0 bases, J shed 6 bases, and the junction held 5 bases outside the gene matches.

This chain uses TRBV27 with TRBJ2-4, with 8 bases identical to TRBD1. This CDR3 is built from 17 residues. Germline values: CDR1 MNHEY, CDR2 SMNVEV (reference sequence). Trimming at V came to 3 bases and at J to 3 bases, leaving 10 bases not matched to a gene. This CDR3 reads CASSFLRTGSYKNIQYF. The CDR3 bases are TGTGCCAGCAGTTTCCTTAGGACAGGGAGTTACAAAAACATTCAGTACTTC.

The chain links TRBV3-1 (or the pseudogene TRBV3-2) to TRBJ2-7; D gene unclear. Germline assignment: CDR1 LGHDT and CDR2 YNNKEL (reference sequence). Trimming stripped 1 base from V and 7 bases from J, with 11 bases between. This CDR3 comprises 13 residues. The CDR3 region is CASSQVEAREQYF. The DNA of the CDR3 is TGTGCCAGCAGCCAAGTTGAAGCTCGGGAGCAGTACTTC.

As DNA, the CDR3 is TGTGCCAGCAGGACCGGGAAGTTGAGGGAAAAACTGTTTTTT. It translates to CASRTGKLREKLFF. The chain is built from TRBV6-5 and TRBJ1-4; D call uncertain. This CDR3 spans 14 amino acids. V was shortened by 6 bases and J by 8 bases, with 16 bases between the two germline ends. From germline, CDR1 is MNHEY and CDR2 SVGAGI.

V is TRBV27 and J is TRBJ1-1, with D possibly matching TRBD1 (6 bases). CDR1 and CDR2 from the germline V gene are MNHEY and SMNVEV (reference sequence). V was shortened by 5 bases and J by 0 bases, with 16 bases between the two germline ends. The length of the CDR3 is 16 residues. CDR3 loop: CASSPLAGVMNTEAFF. CDR3 bases: TGTGCCAGCAGTCCACTCGCAGGGGTTATGAACACTGAAGCTTTCTTT.